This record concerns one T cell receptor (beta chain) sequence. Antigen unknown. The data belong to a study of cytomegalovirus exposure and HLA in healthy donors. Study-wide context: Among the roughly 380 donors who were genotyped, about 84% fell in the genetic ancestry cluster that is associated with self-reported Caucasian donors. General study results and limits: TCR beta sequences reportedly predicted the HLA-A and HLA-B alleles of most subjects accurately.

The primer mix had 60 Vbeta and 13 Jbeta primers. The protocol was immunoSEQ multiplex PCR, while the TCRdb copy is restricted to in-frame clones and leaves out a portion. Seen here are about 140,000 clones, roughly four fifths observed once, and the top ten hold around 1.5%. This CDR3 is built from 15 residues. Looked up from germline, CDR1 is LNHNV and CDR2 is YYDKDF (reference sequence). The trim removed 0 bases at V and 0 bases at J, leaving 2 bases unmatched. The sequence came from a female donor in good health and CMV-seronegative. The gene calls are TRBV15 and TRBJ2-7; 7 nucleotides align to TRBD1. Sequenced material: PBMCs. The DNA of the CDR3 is TGTGCCACCAGCAGAGAACAGGGGAACTCCTACGAGCAGTACTTC. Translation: CATSREQGNSYEQYF.